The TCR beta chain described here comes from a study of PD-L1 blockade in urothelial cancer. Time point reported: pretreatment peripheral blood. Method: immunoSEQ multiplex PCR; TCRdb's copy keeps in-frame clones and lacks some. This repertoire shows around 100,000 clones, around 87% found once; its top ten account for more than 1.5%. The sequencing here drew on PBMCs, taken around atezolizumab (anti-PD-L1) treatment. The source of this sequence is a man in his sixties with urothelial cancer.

The CDR3 spells CASSVAPAGLDTDTQYF. CDR3 coding DNA: TGTGCCAGCAGCGTAGCCCCAGCGGGATTGGACACAGATACGCAGTATTTT. The chain employs TRBV9 and TRBJ2-3; TRBD2 aligns across 7 bases. The CDR3 covers 17 residues. CDR1 is SGDLS and CDR2 is YYNGEE in the germline V gene. J lost 2 bases, V lost 0 bases, and 9 bases had no gene match.